The entry below gives a single T cell receptor (beta chain) sequence along with its context. The data belong to a study of T cell changes during pregnancy in multiple sclerosis. Only in-frame clones appear in the TCRdb table, and some are missing; sequencing was by immunoSEQ multiplex PCR. The profile shows around 85,000 clones, over 80% of them singletons. This sample comprised PBMCs, obtained in the first trimester of pregnancy. This TCR derives from a female donor in good health, serving as a control in a pregnancy study. Some clones in this sample may be carry-over from other donors' samples.

Here the CDR3 reads CASRTDLSTDTQYF. DNA of the CDR3: TGTGCCAGTCGGACAGACCTAAGCACAGATACGCAGTATTTT. This chain joins TRBV2 and TRBJ2-3, with a tentative D call TRBD1 (6 bases). Trimming pared 9 bases from V and 0 bases from J, leaving 13 bases between. In germline, CDR1 is SNHLY, CDR2 FYNNEI. The CDR3 contains 14 residues.